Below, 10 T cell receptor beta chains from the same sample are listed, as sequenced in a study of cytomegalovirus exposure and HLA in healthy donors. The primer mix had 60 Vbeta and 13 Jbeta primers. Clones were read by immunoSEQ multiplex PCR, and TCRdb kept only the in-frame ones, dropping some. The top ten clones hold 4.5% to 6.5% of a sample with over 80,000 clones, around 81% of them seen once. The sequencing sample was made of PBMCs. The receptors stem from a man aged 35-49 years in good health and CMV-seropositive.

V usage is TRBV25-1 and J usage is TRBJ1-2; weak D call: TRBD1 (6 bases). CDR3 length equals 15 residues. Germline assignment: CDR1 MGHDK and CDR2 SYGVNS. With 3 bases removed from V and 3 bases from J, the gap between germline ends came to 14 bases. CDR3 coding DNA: TGTGCCAGCAGTGACCTTACAGGGCAGGACTATGGCTACACCTTC. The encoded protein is CASSDLTGQDYGYTF.

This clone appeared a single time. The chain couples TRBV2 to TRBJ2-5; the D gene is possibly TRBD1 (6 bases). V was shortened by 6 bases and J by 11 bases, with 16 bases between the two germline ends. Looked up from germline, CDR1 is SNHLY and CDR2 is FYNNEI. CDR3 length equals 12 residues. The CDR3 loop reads CASRDSIGSQYF. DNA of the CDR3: TGTGCCAGCAGGGACAGCATAGGGTCTCAGTACTTC.

CDR3 sequence reads: CATRGGDEQYF. The CDR3 nucleotides read TGTGCCACCCGGGGGGGGGACGAGCAGTACTTC. The chain employs TRBV7-9 and TRBJ2-7; 8 bases fit TRBD2. From germline, CDR1 is SEHNR and CDR2 FQNEAQ (reference sequence). After removal of 10 bases from V and 5 bases from J, the junction contained 4 bases not matched to a gene. There are 11 residues in the CDR3.

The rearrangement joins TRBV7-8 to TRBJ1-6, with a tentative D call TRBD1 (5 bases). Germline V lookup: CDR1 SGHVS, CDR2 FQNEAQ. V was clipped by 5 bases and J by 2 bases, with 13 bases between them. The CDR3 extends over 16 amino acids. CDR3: CASSAGPPTYNSPLHF. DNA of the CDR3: TGTGCCAGCAGCGCGGGACCGCCAACCTATAATTCACCCCTCCACTTT.

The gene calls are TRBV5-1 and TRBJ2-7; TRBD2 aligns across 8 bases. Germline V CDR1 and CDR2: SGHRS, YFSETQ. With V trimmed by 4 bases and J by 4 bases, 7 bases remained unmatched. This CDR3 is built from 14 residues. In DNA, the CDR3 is TGCGCCAGCAGCATCGGGGGGGAGGGATACGAGCAGTACTTC. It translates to CASSIGGEGYEQYF.

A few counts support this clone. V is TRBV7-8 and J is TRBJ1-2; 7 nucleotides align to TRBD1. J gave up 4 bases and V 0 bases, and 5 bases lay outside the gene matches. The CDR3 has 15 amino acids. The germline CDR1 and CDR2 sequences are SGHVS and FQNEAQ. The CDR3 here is CASSLANQGVYGYTF. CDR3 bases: TGTGCCAGCAGCTTAGCGAACCAGGGGGTCTATGGCTACACCTTC. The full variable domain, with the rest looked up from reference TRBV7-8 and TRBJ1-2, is GAGVSQSPRYKVAKRGQDVALRCDPISGHVSLFWYQQALGQGPEFLTYFQNEAQLDKSGLPSDRFFAERPEGSVSTLKIQRTQQEDSAVYLCASSLANQGVYGYTFGSGTRLTVV.

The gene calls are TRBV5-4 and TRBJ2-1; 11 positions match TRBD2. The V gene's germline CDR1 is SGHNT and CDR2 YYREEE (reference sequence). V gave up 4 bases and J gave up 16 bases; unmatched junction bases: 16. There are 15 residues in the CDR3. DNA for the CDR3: TGTGCCAGCAGCCCTGGAGGCCTAGCGGGAGGATTGGGATTCTTC. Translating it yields CASSPGGLAGGLGFF. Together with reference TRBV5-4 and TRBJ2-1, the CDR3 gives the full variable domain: ETGVTQSPTHLIKTRGQQVTLRCSSQSGHNTVSWYQQALGQGPQFIFQYYREEENGRGNFPPRFSGLQFPNYSSELNVNALELDDSALYLCASSPGGLAGGLGFFGPGTRLTVL.

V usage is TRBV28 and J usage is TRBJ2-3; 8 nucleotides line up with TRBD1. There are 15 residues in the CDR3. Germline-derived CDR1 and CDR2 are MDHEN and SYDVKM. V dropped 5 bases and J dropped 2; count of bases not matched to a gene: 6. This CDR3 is CASSTRQGNTDTQYF. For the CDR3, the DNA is TGTGCCAGCAGTACCCGACAGGGGAACACAGATACGCAGTATTTT.

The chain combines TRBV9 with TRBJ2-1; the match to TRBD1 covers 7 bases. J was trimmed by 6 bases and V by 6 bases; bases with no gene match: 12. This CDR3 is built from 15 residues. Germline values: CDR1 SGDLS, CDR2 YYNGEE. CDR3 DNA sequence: TGTGCCAGCACCCCACAGGGGATTTATGCCAATGAGCAGTTCTTC. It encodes CASTPQGIYANEQFF.

This CDR3 reads CASSFPHRGKDNEQFF. The CDR3 DNA follows: TGCGCCAGCAGCTTTCCCCACAGGGGGAAAGACAATGAGCAGTTCTTC. The V and J genes are TRBV5-1 and TRBJ2-1; 8 bases map to TRBD1. This CDR3 is built from 16 residues. CDR1 and CDR2 from the germline V gene are SGHRS and YFSETQ. V lost 2 bases, J lost 5 bases, and 9 bases stayed unmatched.